One sample yielded the 22 T cell receptor beta chains listed below, sequenced in a study of blood T cell repertoires in COVID-19. Generated by immunoSEQ multiplex PCR, the TCRdb table keeps only in-frame clones and is missing some. The sample carries about 250,000 clones, approximately 90% recorded once. The material sequenced was PBMCs or T cells enriched from blood (not recorded which). All receptors come from a woman younger than 35 who had recovered from COVID-19.

The chain uses TRBV6-5 and TRBJ2-7; 7 bases are shared with TRBD1. Per germline, CDR1 MNHEY and CDR2 SVGAGI. The CDR3 spans 15 residues. Germline trimming cut 7 bases from V and 2 bases from J; bases unmatched to any gene: 11. The CDR3 loop reads CASTVTGALTYEQYF. CDR3 DNA sequence: TGTGCCAGCACCGTAACAGGGGCGCTCACCTACGAGCAGTACTTC.

The gene calls are TRBV29-1 and TRBJ2-3, with D tentatively TRBD1 (5 bases). Germline CDR1 is SQVTM and CDR2 is ANQGSEA. The CDR3 has 12 amino acids. Between the trimmed V and J ends, which lost 3 bases and 2 bases, there was a span of 6 bases. The CDR3 sequence: CSVDRVTDTQYF. CDR3 coding DNA: TGCAGCGTTGACAGGGTCACAGATACGCAGTATTTT.

The chain couples TRBV18 to TRBJ1-2; 7 nucleotides line up with TRBD1. Germline CDR1 and CDR2: KGHSH and LQKENI. The CDR3 spans 15 residues. V lost 5 bases and J lost 2; bases outside the gene matches: 8. This chain's CDR3 is CASSTQGFPNYGYTF. The CDR3 region has the DNA TGTGCCAGCTCAACACAGGGGTTCCCGAACTATGGCTACACCTTC.

The count of this clone is one. The chain is built from TRBV3-1 (or the pseudogene TRBV3-2) and TRBJ1-2, with 9 bases aligning to TRBD1. Germline V gene sequence: CDR1 LGHDT, CDR2 YNNKEL (reference sequence). After removal of 6 bases from V and 4 bases from J, the junction contained 15 bases not matched to a gene. This CDR3 has 17 residues. This chain's CDR3 is CASRRNSGQGVGYGYTF. CDR3 in DNA: TGTGCCAGCAGACGCAATTCGGGACAGGGAGTAGGCTATGGCTACACCTTC.

This chain connects TRBV9 to TRBJ2-5; unclear D gene. Germline V CDR1 and CDR2: SGDLS, YYNGEE. Between the trimmed V and J ends, which lost 4 bases and 1 base, there was a span of 14 bases. The CDR3 spans 15 residues. The DNA of the CDR3 is TGTGCCAGCAGCCCCCTGAGTACGGGCCAAGAGACCCAGTACTTC. Translating it yields CASSPLSTGQETQYF.

The chain uses TRBV6-5 and TRBJ2-7; TRBD1 matches at 8 bases. The germline V gene encodes CDR1 MNHEY and CDR2 SVGAGI. The V segment lost 6 bases and the J segment 5 bases; nucleotides outside the gene matches: 9. CDR3 length: 14 amino acids. Here the CDR3 DNA reads TGTGCCAGCAGCGCAAGGACAGGGTCCGACGAGCAGTACTTC. The encoded protein is CASSARTGSDEQYF.

There are a few counts of this clone. This CDR3 reads CASSAPSGDSYEQYF. The CDR3 bases are TGTGCCAGCAGCGCCCCCTCCGGGGACAGTTACGAGCAGTACTTC. The chain couples TRBV9 to TRBJ2-7; 7 nucleotides align to TRBD1. V lost 3 bases to trimming and J lost 4 bases; unmatched junction nucleotides: 10. Germline CDR1 is SGDLS and CDR2 is YYNGEE. The CDR3 length is 15 residues. Filled out from reference TRBV9 and TRBJ2-7, the complete variable domain reads DSGVTQTPKHLITATGQRVTLRCSPRSGDLSVYWYQQSLDQGLQFLIQYYNGEERAKGNILERFSAQQFPDLHSELNLSSLELGDSALYFCASSAPSGDSYEQYFGPGTRLTVT.

This rearrangement joins TRBV2 to TRBJ1-6; 9 bases line up with TRBD1. The V segment lost 8 bases and the J segment 10 bases; nucleotides outside the gene matches: 9. The CDR3 extends over 14 amino acids. The V gene's germline CDR1 is SNHLY and CDR2 FYNNEI. The CDR3 DNA reads as TGTGCCAGCGGGGGGACAGGGTCACGGTCACCCCTCCACTTT. Residues: CASGGTGSRSPLHF.

V gene TRBV5-1 combines with J gene TRBJ1-2; 8 positions agree with TRBD1. With V trimmed by 4 bases and J by 8 bases, 4 bases remained unmatched. Looked up from germline, CDR1 is SGHRS and CDR2 is YFSETQ. The CDR3 loop spans 12 amino acids. In DNA form, the CDR3 reads TGCGCCAGCAGCCCGGACAGGGAAGGCTACACCTTC. This sequence encodes CASSPDREGYTF.

This chain joins TRBV30 and TRBJ1-2; D gene unclear. V lost 0 bases, J lost 6 bases, and 11 bases lay in between. The CDR3 totals 13 residues. Germline V gives CDR1 GTSNPN, CDR2 SVGIG (reference sequence). CDR3 DNA sequence: TGTGCCTGGAGTGTACTCTCAGGTGATGGCTACACCTTC. Translated: CAWSVLSGDGYTF.

J is TRBJ1-1 and V is TRBV5-1; no definite D call. Germline CDR1 and CDR2: SGHRS and YFSETQ. Trimming took 1 base from V and 5 from J, leaving 12 bases between them. The CDR3 consists of 14 residues. The DNA of the CDR3 is TGCGCCAGCAGCTTGTCCCAGGTATGGACTGAAGCTTTCTTT. Amino acids: CASSLSQVWTEAFF.

The V gene is TRBV11-2, the J gene TRBJ2-1, with a weak D call TRBD2 (7 bases). Trimming shortened V by 4 bases and J by 8 bases, and 18 bases separated the two germline ends. The CDR3 has 15 amino acids. Germline V lookup: CDR1 SGHAT, CDR2 FQNNGV. CDR3 region: CASSSGIYGGHEQFF. CDR3 DNA: TGTGCCAGCAGCTCCGGTATTTACGGGGGGCATGAGCAGTTCTTC.

The chain recombines TRBV30 with TRBJ1-6; tentatively, D is TRBD1 (6 bases). V dropped 1 base and J dropped 7 bases, with 17 bases sitting between them. Germline V gene sequence: CDR1 GTSNPN, CDR2 SVGIG (reference sequence). The length of the CDR3 is 16 residues. The chain's CDR3 is CAWSGIGGAGNSPLHF. CDR3 bases: TGTGCCTGGAGTGGAATCGGGGGGGCCGGGAATTCACCCCTCCACTTT.

This chain joins TRBV11-2 and TRBJ2-1; 7 nucleotides agree with TRBD2. CDR1 is SGHAT and CDR2 is FQNNGV in the germline V gene. The CDR3 loop spans 16 amino acids. V gave up 1 base and J gave up 3 bases; unmatched junction bases: 6. The CDR3 region is CASSLVGGRVYNEQFF. DNA for the CDR3: TGTGCCAGCAGCTTAGTTGGGGGGAGGGTCTACAATGAGCAGTTCTTC.

The chain employs TRBV3-1 (or the pseudogene TRBV3-2) and TRBJ2-3; a possible D gene is TRBD2 (6 bases). This CDR3 has 15 residues. The germline CDR1 and CDR2 sequences are LGHDT and YNNKEL (reference sequence). V was clipped by 1 base and J by 1 base, with 9 bases between them. CDR3 nucleotides: TGTGCCAGCAGCCAAGTGACTAGGGGCACAGATACGCAGTATTTT. This gives the protein CASSQVTRGTDTQYF.

V and J are TRBV27 and TRBJ2-1, with D perhaps TRBD2 (7 bases). The CDR3 runs 16 residues. The ends were cut back, 7 bases at V and 0 bases at J, with 16 bases in the middle. Germline V gives CDR1 MNHEY, CDR2 SMNVEV (reference sequence). CDR3 nucleotides: TGTGCCAGCACCCGGACAAGGGGGGGCTCCTACAATGAGCAGTTCTTC. Protein product: CASTRTRGGSYNEQFF.

The rearrangement links TRBV28 to TRBJ2-3; 8 bases map to TRBD1. Germline lookup yields CDR1 MDHEN and CDR2 SYDVKM. The CDR3 sequence is 13 residues long. Trimming at V came to 6 bases and at J to 1 base, leaving 0 bases not matched to a gene. CDR3 nucleotides: TGTGCCAGCAGGACAGGGGGCACAGATACGCAGTATTTT. It codes for CASRTGGTDTQYF.

The chain uses TRBV6-1 and TRBJ1-2; D may be TRBD1 (6 bases). This CDR3 region has 14 residues. V was trimmed by 4 bases and J by 3 bases, leaving 12 bases between them. CDR1 and CDR2 (germline): MNHNS, SASEGT. The chain's CDR3 is CASSAGQRHYGYTF. The DNA of the CDR3 is TGTGCCAGCAGTGCTGGACAGAGGCACTATGGCTACACCTTC.

The sample holds one count of this clone. V usage is TRBV25-1 and J usage is TRBJ2-1; tentative D call: TRBD1 (6 bases). The CDR3 spans 17 residues. Germline loops: CDR1 MGHDK, CDR2 SYGVNS. V lost 1 base to trimming and J lost 1 base, with 14 bases between them. CDR3 loop: CASSELGGGKSYNEQFF. The DNA of the CDR3 is TGTGCCAGCAGTGAATTAGGTGGGGGCAAATCCTACAATGAGCAGTTCTTC.

The chain combines TRBV29-1 with TRBJ1-2; no firm D call. The CDR3 extends over 13 amino acids. With 7 bases removed from V and 0 bases from J, the gap between germline ends came to 12 bases. Germline V gene lookup returns CDR1 SQVTM and CDR2 ANQGSEA. CDR3 protein: CSAPLGSNYGYTF. The DNA for the CDR3 is TGCAGCGCTCCCCTCGGGTCTAACTATGGCTACACCTTC.

The chain links TRBV7-9 to TRBJ1-4; TRBD1 matches 7 bases. This CDR3 is built from 13 residues. Germline assignment: CDR1 SEHNR and CDR2 FQNEAQ (reference sequence). Trimming cost V 6 bases and J 6 bases; bases outside gene matches: 4. CDR3 sequence: CASRTTGDEKLFF. Here the CDR3 DNA reads TGTGCCAGCAGGACCACAGGGGATGAAAAACTGTTTTTT.

The chain has TRBV11-2 and TRBJ1-4; D call uncertain. V lost 3 bases and J lost 0, with 5 bases in between. The length of the CDR3 is 14 residues. In germline, CDR1 is SGHAT, CDR2 FQNNGV. CDR3 in DNA: TGTGCCAGCAGCTTCGGGGCAACTAATGAAAAACTGTTTTTT. Encoded protein: CASSFGATNEKLFF.